This T cell receptor (beta chain) was recovered during a study of blood T cell repertoires in COVID-19. Study-level background: Spain, Italy and the United States supplied samples that represented acute and convalescent COVID-19.

This clone has only one observation. As handled by the study authors: Cell counts per sample came from amplifying reference gene primers. Profiled with immunoSEQ multiplex PCR; TCRdb holds only in-frame clones, not every one. The DNA was the basis for D and trimming; V, J and clone size are from that table. The sample records hundreds of thousands of clones, 86% being singletons. A Seattle source enrolled patients during active infection and followed them longitudinally. The source is a woman between 70 and 85 years old with COVID-19, enrolled during active disease. Material for sequencing was peripheral blood.

CDR3 amino acids: CASSKWGQGDNTEAFF. CDR3 DNA: TGTGCCAGTAGTAAATGGGGACAGGGGGACAACACTGAAGCTTTCTTT. V and J are TRBV19 and TRBJ1-1; 11 bases are shared with TRBD1. Germline assignment: CDR1 LNHDA and CDR2 SQIVND (reference sequence). The V segment lost 4 bases and the J segment 2 bases; nucleotides outside the gene matches: 6. CDR3 length: 16 residues. The whole variable domain, filled in from reference TRBV19 and TRBJ1-1, reads DGGITQSPKYLFRKEGQNVTLSCEQNLNHDAMYWYRQDPGQGLRLIYYSQIVNDFQKGDIAEGYSVSREKKESFPLTVTSAQKNPTAFYLCASSKWGQGDNTEAFFGQGTRLTVV.